One sample yielded the 21 T cell receptor beta chains listed below, sequenced in a study of T-cell memory formation after mild COVID-19 (dated by TCRdb to the early 2020s). Libraries were built with 5' RACE. Sequencing was performed on an Illumina NovaSeq 6000. The raw public reads went through TCRdb reprocessing: fastp at Q25, MiXCR clone calling, in-frame beta chains kept. Identical CDR3 protein sequences are pooled into one entry, listed with their most common genes and DNA. This sample has more than 400,000 distinct CDR3 sequences in its table, and over 15% of those were observed once. Of the sample, 12% falls within the top ten clones. The material sequenced was PBMCs or a T cell subset sorted from them (not recorded which). These receptors were obtained from an adult woman who had mild COVID-19 (a few samples of this study predate the infection). The sample titles of this study are shuffled in the database, so cell type and time point are left out; the donor was told from shared clones.

In DNA form, the CDR3 reads TGTGCCAGCAGTCCCGAAAGGGGGCCTTCCTACGAGCAGTACTTC. It translates to CASSPERGPSYEQYF. J is TRBJ2-7 and V is TRBV2, with 7 bases matching TRBD1. From germline, CDR1 is SNHLY and CDR2 FYNNEI. This CDR3 is 15 amino acids long. Losses at the gene ends were 5 bases for V and 1 base for J; bases not matched to a gene: 8.

The chain links TRBV5-1 to TRBJ2-2; TRBD1 matches 8 bases. The CDR3 has 16 residues. After removal of 4 bases from V and 4 bases from J, the junction contained 9 bases not matched to a gene. Germline CDR1 and CDR2: SGHRS and YFSETQ. This chain's CDR3 is CASSRGQVLGTGELFF. As DNA, the CDR3 is TGCGCCAGCAGCCGGGGACAGGTTTTGGGCACCGGGGAGCTGTTTTTT.

V is TRBV19 and J is TRBJ2-3; D gene unclear. The germline V gene has CDR1 LNHDA and CDR2 SQIVND (reference sequence). V dropped 1 base and J dropped 1 base, with 9 bases sitting between them. The CDR3 has 15 amino acids. As DNA, the CDR3 is TGTGCCAGTAGTATAGTTTCCCCAGGCACAGATACGCAGTATTTT. This sequence encodes CASSIVSPGTDTQYF.

J is TRBJ2-5 and V is TRBV10-3, with 7 bases that match TRBD2. This CDR3 has 14 amino acids. J lost 5 bases, V lost 2 bases, and 5 bases had no gene match. Germline V CDR1 and CDR2: ENHRY, SYGVKD. The CDR3 is CAISEKAAGETQYF. For the CDR3, the DNA is TGTGCCATCAGTGAGAAAGCAGCGGGGGAGACCCAGTACTTC.

This chain uses TRBV5-1 with TRBJ2-1; D not certain. The V gene lost 0 bases and the J gene lost 1 base, with 11 bases spanning the gap. The CDR3 covers 16 residues. Germline loops: CDR1 SGHRS, CDR2 YFSETQ. For the CDR3, the DNA is TGCGCCAGCAGCTTGGGAGACCCCTTATCCTACAATGAGCAGTTCTTC. It encodes CASSLGDPLSYNEQFF.

V usage is TRBV12-3 or TRBV12-4 and J usage is TRBJ2-7; TRBD1 matches 9 bases. The CDR3 has 13 amino acids. Germline trimming cut 8 bases from V and 0 bases from J; bases unmatched to any gene: 2. Here the CDR3 reads CASGQGSSYEQYF. The CDR3 DNA follows: TGTGCCAGCGGACAGGGGAGCTCCTACGAGCAGTACTTC.

This clonotype has at least ten counts. This chain uses TRBV12-3 or TRBV12-4 with TRBJ2-7, with D possibly TRBD1 on 5 matching bases. Trimming took 3 bases from V and 5 from J, leaving 20 bases between them. This CDR3 is 16 amino acids long. CDR3 loop: CASSFQGSVFWNEQYF. As DNA, the CDR3 is TGTGCCAGCAGTTTTCAGGGATCGGTCTTTTGGAACGAGCAGTACTTC.

The chain carries TRBV11-2 and TRBJ2-5, with D perhaps TRBD2 (5 bases). The CDR3 has 15 amino acids. Trimming took off 5 bases at V and 5 bases at J, with 18 bases between the two ends. Germline CDR1 SGHAT, CDR2 FQNNGV. CDR3 coding DNA: TGTGCCAGCAGCCACGAGAGACGGTCGGGGGAGACCCAGTACTTC. It codes for CASSHERRSGETQYF.

This clonotype was seen only a few times. The chain uses TRBV9 and TRBJ2-2, with 8 bases lining up with TRBD2. CDR3 size: 15 residues. Per germline, CDR1 SGDLS and CDR2 YYNGEE. With 4 bases clipped from V and 4 bases from J, the junction kept 6 bases outside the gene matches. CDR3 nucleotides: TGTGCCAGCAGCCCCAGCGGGGGTGCCACCGGGGAGCTGTTTTTT. Amino acid sequence: CASSPSGGATGELFF.

The genes are TRBV4-3 and TRBJ2-3; D is perhaps TRBD1 or TRBD2 (5 bases each). CDR3 length: 17 amino acids. Germline V gene lookup returns CDR1 LGHNA and CDR2 YSLEER. V was shortened by 0 bases and J by 3 bases, with 16 bases between the two germline ends. For the CDR3, the DNA is TGCGCCAGCAGCCAAGAATGGGGCCTGGGAGATACAGATACGCAGTATTTT. Protein: CASSQEWGLGDTDTQYF.

The CDR3 coding sequence is TGTGCCAGCTCACCCACAGACCCATGGTCCGGTCAGCCCCAGCATTTT. Its translation is CASSPTDPWSGQPQHF. This chain links TRBV18 with TRBJ1-5; D is unclear. Germline V gene lookup returns CDR1 KGHSH and CDR2 LQKENI. V was cut by 3 bases and J by 6 bases, with 18 bases left in between. The CDR3 consists of 16 residues.

This clonotype was observed a few times. The genes are TRBV27 and TRBJ1-1; TRBD1 is a possible D gene (5 bases). The V end lost 6 bases, the J end lost 7 bases, and 18 bases lay between the germline ends. Germline lookup yields CDR1 MNHEY and CDR2 SMNVEV (reference sequence). The length of the CDR3 is 14 residues. The CDR3 here is CASSRWDGRIEAFF. CDR3 DNA: TGTGCCAGCAGCCGATGGGACGGAAGGATTGAAGCTTTCTTT.

The chain employs TRBV9 and TRBJ2-1; TRBD2 matches 9 bases. The CDR3 length is 15 residues. V trimming: 0 bases; J trimming: 3 bases; junction bases outside the gene matches: 1. Germline V gives CDR1 SGDLS, CDR2 YYNGEE. This chain's CDR3 is CASSVETSGYNEQFF. DNA of the CDR3: TGTGCCAGCAGCGTAGAGACTAGCGGCTACAATGAGCAGTTCTTC.

The chain is built from TRBV4-1 and TRBJ1-5; D not certain. This CDR3 has 16 amino acids. The V and J ends lost 3 bases and 3 bases respectively, with 15 bases between them. Germline V gene lookup returns CDR1 MGHRA and CDR2 YSYEKL. The CDR3 region has the DNA TGCGCCAGCAGCCAGGAGTTAACGGTCTTCAATCAGCCCCAGCATTTT. Protein: CASSQELTVFNQPQHF.

About this clonotype itself: An end of the junction does not agree with germline; a read error may underlie this. V usage is TRBV2 and J usage is TRBJ1-1, with 9 bases identical to TRBD1. Per the germline V gene, CDR1 is SNHLY and CDR2 is FYNNEI. This CDR3 region has 13 residues. CDR3 loop: CASSEGTGNVAFF. The CDR3 coding sequence is TGTGCCAGCAGCGAAGGGACAGGGAATGTGGCTTTCTTT.

The rearrangement joins TRBV7-9 to TRBJ2-7, with TRBD1 matching over 9 bases. Looked up from germline, CDR1 is SEHNR and CDR2 is FQNEAQ (reference sequence). The V gene end was trimmed by 5 bases and the J gene end by 5 bases; junction bases not matched to a gene: 7. This CDR3 is 14 amino acids long. DNA for the CDR3: TGTGCCAGCAGCGCACGACAGGGGGTCAACGAGCAGTACTTC. It yields the protein CASSARQGVNEQYF.

This clonotype was observed a handful of times. The rearrangement links TRBV12-3 or TRBV12-4 to TRBJ2-7; D is unresolved. This CDR3 is built from 13 residues. V lost 4 bases, J lost 3 bases, and 10 bases lay in between. The CDR3 sequence is CASSSVRVYEQYF. Written as DNA, the CDR3 is TGTGCCAGCAGTTCCGTAAGGGTCTACGAGCAGTACTTC.

The rearrangement uses TRBV4-1 and TRBJ1-2; D not certain. This CDR3 has 14 residues. V lost 1 base to trimming and J lost 4 bases, with 10 bases between them. Germline V CDR1 and CDR2: MGHRA, YSYEKL. The CDR3 protein is CASSQGKSFYGYTF. CDR3 in DNA: TGCGCCAGCAGCCAAGGGAAGAGTTTCTATGGCTACACCTTC.

There are a few counts of this clonotype. V is TRBV7-2 and J is TRBJ2-2; possible D gene TRBD2, 5 bases. The germline gives CDR1 SGHTA, CDR2 FQGNSA. V was trimmed by 5 bases and J by 4 bases, leaving 14 bases between them. CDR3 size: 15 residues. The CDR3 here is CASSGTLVPTGELFF. The CDR3 DNA reads TGTGCCAGCAGCGGAACACTAGTACCCACCGGGGAGCTGTTTTTT.

This clonotype is a singleton in its sample. The chain links TRBV19 to TRBJ1-1; tentatively, D is TRBD1 (5 bases). The V end was cut by 4 bases, the J end by 5 bases, with 14 bases between. The CDR3 is 14 amino acids. Germline CDR1 and CDR2: LNHDA and SQIVND (reference sequence). CDR3 DNA: TGTGCCAGTAGTACCCGCGGCGGGGGGACTGAAGCTTTCTTT. Translated, it gives CASSTRGGGTEAFF. Using reference TRBV19 and TRBJ1-1 for the parts outside the CDR3, the full variable domain is DGGITQSPKYLFRKEGQNVTLSCEQNLNHDAMYWYRQDPGQGLRLIYYSQIVNDFQKGDIAEGYSVSREKKESFPLTVTSAQKNPTAFYLCASSTRGGGTEAFFGQGTRLTVV.

This clonotype turned up a few times. The chain joins TRBV6-1 to TRBJ1-1; TRBD1 aligns across 8 bases. CDR1 and CDR2 (germline): MNHNS, SASEGT. CDR3 size: 14 residues. The trim removed 6 bases at V and 4 bases at J, leaving 7 bases unmatched. CDR3 region: CASRVSGTGTEAFF. The CDR3 region has the DNA TGTGCCAGCAGGGTCTCCGGGACAGGCACTGAAGCTTTCTTT.